In its sample, the clone carrying this T cell receptor beta chain was seen a few times. This specimen belongs to a study of cytomegalovirus exposure and HLA in healthy donors. Researchers ran the PCR with 60 Vbeta and 13 Jbeta primers. Produced via immunoSEQ multiplex PCR; TCRdb's table is partial and in-frame only. This sample has 100,000 to 150,000 clones, with over 6.5% found just once. The sequence derives from a woman aged 40 to 55 in good health and CMV-seropositive. Sequencing used PBMCs.

DNA of the CDR3: TGTGCCAGCGAAGGGACAGGGGGGGGGCATGAGCAGTTCTTC. Translating it yields CASEGTGGGHEQFF. The V gene is TRBV19, the J gene TRBJ2-1; TRBD1 agrees at 11 bases. Germline V gives CDR1 LNHDA, CDR2 SQIVND (reference sequence). There are 14 residues in the CDR3. V lost 9 bases to trimming and J lost 8 bases; unmatched junction nucleotides: 9. Looking up the rest from reference TRBV19 and TRBJ2-1 gives the full variable domain: DGGITQSPKYLFRKEGQNVTLSCEQNLNHDAMYWYRQDPGQGLRLIYYSQIVNDFQKGDIAEGYSVSREKKESFPLTVTSAQKNPTAFYLCASEGTGGGHEQFFGPGTRLTVL.